This record covers a single T cell receptor (beta chain). Its antigen is as yet unknown. Each CDR3 protein gets one entry after TCRdb re-called the reads with MiXCR. Among some 400,000 distinct CDR3 sequences, 15% to 20% were seen once, and the ten largest hold 8.5% to 10%. The data are from a study of T cell repertoires in cytomegalovirus infection. Study-level results: Cumulative frequency of public TCR beta families picked out carriers of CMV plus the relevant HLA.

Trimming cost V 5 bases and J 0 bases; bases outside gene matches: 4. This CDR3 spans 16 amino acids. Germline V gene data show CDR1 as MNHEY and CDR2 as SVGEGT. The sequence derives from a human donor in good health (CMV status not recorded). Some clones in this sample may be carry-over from other donors' samples. V usage is TRBV6-2 or TRBV6-3 and J usage is TRBJ2-5, with TRBD2 matching over 12 bases. Material for sequencing was PBMCs. The CDR3 region has the DNA TGTGCCAGCAGTAATCGACTAGCGGGGGACCAAGAGACCCAGTACTTC. Amino acid sequence: CASSNRLAGDQETQYF.